These 20 T cell receptor beta chains came from one sample sequenced in a study of T cells in tuberculosis. The protocol was immunoSEQ multiplex PCR, while the TCRdb copy is restricted to in-frame clones and leaves out a portion. The table includes about 34,000 clones, roughly 90% detected once. Time point: new active TB diagnosis, blood taken before or within 7 days of starting treatment. Sample: PBMCs, taken at tuberculosis diagnosis. The receptors come from an adult with tuberculosis.

This clone was recorded only once. This chain joins TRBV9 and TRBJ1-5; tentative D call: TRBD1 (6 bases). Per germline, CDR1 SGDLS and CDR2 YYNGEE. This CDR3 comprises 15 residues. Trimming took 0 bases from V and 3 from J, leaving 10 bases between them. CDR3 DNA sequence: TGTGCCAGCAGCGTAGGGCCAGGGGACAATCAGCCCCAGCATTTT. This sequence encodes CASSVGPGDNQPQHF.

The rearrangement joins TRBV5-1 to TRBJ2-1; tentative D call: TRBD1 (6 bases). CDR1 and CDR2 (germline): SGHRS, YFSETQ. The V and J ends lost 4 bases and 3 bases respectively, with 35 bases between them. The CDR3 totals 22 residues. The CDR3 bases are TGCGCCAGCAGCCGAACGATTGTGGGATCCCTGGACAGCCTATCAATCTACAATGAGCAGTTCTTC. It encodes CASSRTIVGSLDSLSIYNEQFF.

This sequence joins TRBV5-1 and TRBJ1-3, with 9 positions matching TRBD1. The CDR3 extends over 16 amino acids. Trimming took 3 bases from V and 0 from J; bases not matched to a gene: 4. Germline CDR1 SGHRS, CDR2 YFSETQ. CDR3 coding DNA: TGCGCCAGCAGCTCGGGACAGGGAGCCTCTGGAAACACCATATATTTT. Its translation: CASSSGQGASGNTIYF.

The chain carries TRBV4-2 and TRBJ2-7; 8 bases fit TRBD2. V was clipped by 3 bases and J by 3 bases; unmatched bases: 13. CDR1 is LGHNA, CDR2 YNFKEQ, per germline. CDR3 size: 17 residues. The CDR3 region has the DNA TGTGCCAGCAGCCAGTCCGGGACTAGTGGCCGTCTCTACGAGCAGTACTTC. This gives the protein CASSQSGTSGRLYEQYF.

This chain joins TRBV18 and TRBJ1-2; D may be TRBD1 (6 bases). With 3 bases removed from V and 8 bases from J, the gap between germline ends came to 13 bases. CDR3 length: 13 residues. The germline gives CDR1 KGHSH, CDR2 LQKENI. CDR3 DNA: TGTGCCAGCTCACCGAATGAGAGGGGGGGCTACACCTTC. Residues: CASSPNERGGYTF. Supplemented by reference TRBV18 and TRBJ1-2, the full variable domain reads NAGVMQNPRHLVRRRGQEARLRCSPMKGHSHVYWYRQLPEEGLKFMVYLQKENIIDESGMPKERFSAEFPKEGPSILRIQQVVRGDSAAYFCASSPNERGGYTFGSGTRLTVV.

This chain joins TRBV4-2 and TRBJ1-1; possibly TRBD1 for D (5 bases). V dropped 5 bases and J dropped 5 bases, with 18 bases sitting between them. The CDR3 extends over 15 amino acids. Germline V gene data show CDR1 as LGHNA and CDR2 as YNFKEQ. For the CDR3, the DNA is TGTGCCAGCAGCGCCTGGGGGGAAGGGAGGACTGAAGCTTTCTTT. Translation gives CASSAWGEGRTEAFF.

The chain links TRBV2 to TRBJ2-1; possibly TRBD2 for D (6 bases). From germline, CDR1 is SNHLY and CDR2 FYNNEI. CDR3 length: 16 amino acids. V gave up 3 bases and J gave up 10 bases, with 22 bases separating them. This chain's CDR3 is CASSEVGRGPRKEQFF. The CDR3 region has the DNA TGTGCCAGCAGTGAGGTAGGGCGGGGTCCTAGGAAGGAGCAGTTCTTC. The full variable domain, rest sourced from reference TRBV2 and TRBJ2-1, is EPEVTQTPSHQVTQMGQEVILRCVPISNHLYFYWYRQILGQKVEFLVSFYNNEISEKSEIFDDQFSVERPDGSNFTLKIRSTKLEDSAMYFCASSEVGRGPRKEQFFGPGTRLTVL.

The V gene is TRBV27, the J gene TRBJ1-2, with D perhaps matching TRBD1 (6 bases). V lost 6 bases, J lost 5 bases, and 16 bases lay in between. The CDR3 has 14 amino acids. CDR1 MNHEY and CDR2 SMNVEV come from the germline V gene (reference sequence). The CDR3 bases are TGTGCCAGCAGCCCCTCAGGGGCCGGGTATGGCTACACCTTC. Protein product: CASSPSGAGYGYTF.

CDR3: CASSLGQNSPLHF. The CDR3 region has the DNA TGTGCCAGCAGCTTAGGACAGAATTCACCCCTCCACTTT. The chain uses TRBV7-7 and TRBJ1-6; tentative D call: TRBD1 (5 bases). Germline assignment: CDR1 SSHAT and CDR2 FNYEAQ (reference sequence). With 1 base removed from V and 7 bases from J, the gap between germline ends came to 5 bases. CDR3 length: 13 residues.

The V call is TRBV5-4, the J call TRBJ1-4; maybe TRBD1 (6 bases). The CDR3 extends over 16 amino acids. Per the germline V gene, CDR1 is SGHNT and CDR2 is YYREEE (reference sequence). V was clipped by 0 bases and J by 4 bases, with 13 bases between them. The CDR3 region has the DNA TGTGCCAGCAGCTTGGCCGGGACAAGTAATAATGAAAAACTGTTTTTT. As protein: CASSLAGTSNNEKLFF.

This rearrangement joins TRBV19 to TRBJ2-5, with TRBD2 matching 15 bases. Germline CDR1 is LNHDA and CDR2 is SQIVND (reference sequence). The V and J ends lost 2 bases and 5 bases, in that order; junction bases with no gene match: 21. CDR3 length: 22 residues. Here the CDR3 DNA reads TGTGCCAGTAGTATACCCGGACTAGCGGGGGGGCAAGGAGGTGGATTTAAGGAGACCCAGTACTTC. As protein: CASSIPGLAGGQGGGFKETQYF.

This clone has only one observation. This chain links TRBV4-1 with TRBJ1-2; 7 bases agree with TRBD1. J lost 4 bases, V lost 0 bases, and 5 bases had no gene match. Germline V gives CDR1 MGHRA, CDR2 YSYEKL. The CDR3 covers 15 residues. DNA for the CDR3: TGCGCCAGCAGCCAAGATCCCGGGACAGTCTATGGCTACACCTTC. Translated, it gives CASSQDPGTVYGYTF.

This CDR3 reads CASSYTGQGFSYGYTF. In DNA form, the CDR3 reads TGTGCCAGCAGTTACACCGGACAGGGTTTTAGCTATGGCTACACCTTC. V and J are TRBV6-5 and TRBJ1-2, with 8 nucleotides matching TRBD1. The CDR3 contains 16 residues. V shed 2 bases, J shed 4 bases, and the junction held 9 bases outside the gene matches. The germline V gene encodes CDR1 MNHEY and CDR2 SVGAGI.

CDR3 loop: CASSSPRGTGIGNTEAFF. The DNA for the CDR3 is TGCGCCAGCAGCTCCCCCCGGGGGACAGGGATAGGGAACACTGAAGCTTTCTTT. V usage is TRBV5-1 and J usage is TRBJ1-1, with 9 positions matching TRBD1. The CDR3 runs to 18 residues. Per the germline V gene, CDR1 is SGHRS and CDR2 is YFSETQ. The ends lost 3 bases at V and 1 base at J; junction bases unmatched: 13.

This chain uses TRBV12-5 with TRBJ1-5; D may be TRBD1 (6 bases). CDR1 LGHNT and CDR2 FRNRAP come from the germline V gene. CDR3 size: 19 residues. V lost 2 bases and J 0 bases, leaving 20 bases between the germline ends. CDR3 coding DNA: TGTGCTAGTGGTTTGACAAAGACGGGACAAAGATTTAGCAATCAGCCCCAGCATTTT. It specifies CASGLTKTGQRFSNQPQHF. Variable domain in full (rest from reference TRBV12-5 and TRBJ1-5): DARVTQTPRHKVTEMGQEVTMRCQPILGHNTVFWYRQTMMQGLELLAYFRNRAPLDDSGMPKDRFSAEMPDATLATLKIQPSEPRDSAVYFCASGLTKTGQRFSNQPQHFGDGTRLSIL.

The chain links TRBV4-1 to TRBJ2-2, with 10 bases fitting TRBD2. Germline assignment: CDR1 MGHRA and CDR2 YSYEKL. The CDR3 has 19 amino acids. The junction had 15 bases not matched to a gene; V was cut back by 5 bases and J by 3 bases. The CDR3 sequence is CASSGQAHSGGPYTGELFF. CDR3 sequence (DNA): TGCGCCAGCAGCGGACAAGCCCATAGCGGGGGGCCGTACACCGGGGAGCTGTTTTTT.

The J gene is TRBJ1-1, the V gene TRBV4-2, with 8 bases fitting TRBD1. The ends lost 4 bases at V and 6 bases at J; junction bases unmatched: 7. Germline CDR1 and CDR2: LGHNA and YNFKEQ. The CDR3 is 14 amino acids. DNA of the CDR3: TGTGCCAGCAGCCGCCCCGGACAGGGCCCTGAAGCTTTCTTT. This gives the protein CASSRPGQGPEAFF.

This chain links TRBV29-1 with TRBJ2-1, with 9 bases that match TRBD2. With 4 bases clipped from V and 3 bases from J, the junction kept 1 base outside the gene matches. Germline V gene data show CDR1 as SQVTM and CDR2 as ANQGSEA. CDR3 size: 13 residues. CDR3 amino acids: CSVATSGYNEQFF. The CDR3 DNA reads TGCAGCGTTGCGACTAGCGGCTACAATGAGCAGTTCTTC.

The chain combines TRBV10-3 with TRBJ1-4; D remains unclear. Germline loops: CDR1 ENHRY, CDR2 SYGVKD. The V and J ends lost 0 bases and 4 bases respectively, with 6 bases between them. The CDR3 sequence is 14 residues long. The CDR3 spells CAISESGLNEKLFF. CDR3 coding DNA: TGTGCCATCAGTGAGTCAGGACTTAATGAAAAACTGTTTTTT.

V gene TRBV19 combines with J gene TRBJ2-3; possible D gene TRBD2, 6 bases. V lost 8 bases to trimming and J lost 5 bases, with 17 bases between them. CDR3 length: 14 residues. Germline CDR1 is LNHDA and CDR2 is SQIVND (reference sequence). The CDR3 nucleotides are TGTGCCAGTTCACCCCGGGGGTCGCGAGATACGCAGTATTTT. Translation gives CASSPRGSRDTQYF.